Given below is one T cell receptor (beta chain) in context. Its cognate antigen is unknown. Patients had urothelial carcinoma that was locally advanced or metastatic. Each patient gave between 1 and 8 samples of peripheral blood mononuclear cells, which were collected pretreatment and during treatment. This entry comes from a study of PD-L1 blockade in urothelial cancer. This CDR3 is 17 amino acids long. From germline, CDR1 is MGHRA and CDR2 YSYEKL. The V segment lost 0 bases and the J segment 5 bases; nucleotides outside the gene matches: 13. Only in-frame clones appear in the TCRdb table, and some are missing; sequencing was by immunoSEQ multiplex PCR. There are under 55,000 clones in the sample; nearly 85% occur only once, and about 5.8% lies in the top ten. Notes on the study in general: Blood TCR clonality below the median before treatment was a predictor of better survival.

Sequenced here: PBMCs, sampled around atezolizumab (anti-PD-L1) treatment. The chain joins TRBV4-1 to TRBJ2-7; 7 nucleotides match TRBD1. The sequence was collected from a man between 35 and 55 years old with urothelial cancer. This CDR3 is CASSQDPVKGARHEQYF. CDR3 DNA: TGCGCCAGCAGCCAAGACCCGGTAAAGGGGGCTCGACACGAGCAGTACTTC.